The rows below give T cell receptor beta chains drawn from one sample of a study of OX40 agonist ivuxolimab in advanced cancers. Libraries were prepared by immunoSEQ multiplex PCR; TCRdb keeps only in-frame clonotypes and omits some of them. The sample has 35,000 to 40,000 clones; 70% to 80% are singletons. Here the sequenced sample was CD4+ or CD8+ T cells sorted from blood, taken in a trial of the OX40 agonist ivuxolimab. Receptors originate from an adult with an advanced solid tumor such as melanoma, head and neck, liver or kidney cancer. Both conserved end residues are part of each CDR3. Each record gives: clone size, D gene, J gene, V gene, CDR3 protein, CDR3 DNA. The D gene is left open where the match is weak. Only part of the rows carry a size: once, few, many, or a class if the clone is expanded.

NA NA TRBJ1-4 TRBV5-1 CASSLAGLNEKLFF TGCGCCAGCAGCCTAGCGGGGTTGAATGAAAAACTGTTTTTT
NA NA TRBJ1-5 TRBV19 CASTGQYEQPQHF TGTGCCAGTACAGGACAGTACGAACAGCCCCAGCATTTT
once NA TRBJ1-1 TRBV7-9 CASSYQNTEAFF TGTGCCAGCAGCTATCAGAACACTGAAGCTTTCTTT
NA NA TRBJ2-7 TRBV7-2 CASSPVGSYEQYF TGTGCCAGCAGCCCTGTAGGGAGCTACGAGCAGTACTTC
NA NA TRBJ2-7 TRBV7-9 CASSLAQRTVSYEQYF TGTGCCAGCAGCTTAGCGCAGCGGACAGTATCCTACGAGCAGTACTTC
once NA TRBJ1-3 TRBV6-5 CASSLTQGTGNTIYF TGTGCCAGCAGTCTTACACAGGGCACTGGAAACACCATATATTTT
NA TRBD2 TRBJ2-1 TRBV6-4 CASSDYGEGYNEQFF TGTGCCAGCAGTGACTACGGGGAGGGCTACAATGAGCAGTTCTTC
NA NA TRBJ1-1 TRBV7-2 CASSLASGGTEAFF TGTGCCAGCAGCTTAGCTTCCGGGGGAACTGAAGCTTTCTTT
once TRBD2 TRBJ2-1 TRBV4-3 CASRPREGSYNEQFF TGCGCCAGCAGACCACGGGAGGGCTCCTACAATGAGCAGTTCTTC
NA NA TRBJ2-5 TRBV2 CASSSDPLGETQYF TGTGCCAGCAGTTCGGACCCCCTGGGGGAGACCCAGTACTTC
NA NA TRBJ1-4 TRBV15 CATSRERLSFNEKLFF TGTGCCACCAGCAGAGAACGGCTGTCCTTTAATGAAAAACTGTTTTTT
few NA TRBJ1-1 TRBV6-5 CASIWGTEAFF TGTGCCAGCATTTGGGGGACTGAAGCTTTCTTT
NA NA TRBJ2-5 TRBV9 CASSVGAFHQETQYF TGTGCCAGCAGCGTAGGTGCCTTCCATCAAGAGACCCAGTACTTC
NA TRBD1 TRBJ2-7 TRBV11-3 CASSFARGQGSEQYF TGTGCCAGCAGCTTCGCCAGGGGACAGGGAAGTGAGCAGTACTTC
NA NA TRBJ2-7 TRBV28 CASSFRTDEQYF TGTGCCAGCAGTTTTAGGACAGACGAGCAGTACTTC
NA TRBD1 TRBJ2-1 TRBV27 CASKEDRASYNEQFF TGTGCCAGCAAGGAGGACAGGGCATCCTACAATGAGCAGTTCTTC
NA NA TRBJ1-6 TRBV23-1 CASRQGWSPLHF TGCGCCAGCAGACAGGGATGGTCACCCCTCCACTTT
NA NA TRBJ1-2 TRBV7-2 CASSLARAQGYTF TGTGCCAGCAGCTTAGCAAGGGCACAGGGCTACACCTTC
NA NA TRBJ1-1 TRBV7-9 CASSFGQPEAFF TGTGCCAGCAGCTTCGGCCAGCCTGAAGCTTTCTTT
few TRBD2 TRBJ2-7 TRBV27 CASSWVPAGVNEQYF TGTGCCAGCAGCTGGGTTCCCGCGGGGGTGAACGAGCAGTACTTC
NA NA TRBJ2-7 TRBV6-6 CASSYSISYEQYF TGTGCCAGCAGTTACAGTATTTCCTACGAGCAGTACTTC
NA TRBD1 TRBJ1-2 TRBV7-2 CASSVGQGRTF TGTGCCAGCAGCGTTGGACAGGGGAGGACCTTC
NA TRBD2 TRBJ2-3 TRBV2 CASSGLASRDTQYF TGTGCCAGCAGCGGACTAGCCAGCAGGGATACGCAGTATTTT
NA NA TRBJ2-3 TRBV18 CASSPISDTQYF TGTGCCAGCTCACCCATCTCGGATACGCAGTATTTT
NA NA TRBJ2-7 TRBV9 CASSDSRGPHYEQYF TGTGCCAGCAGCGACTCCCGAGGGCCCCACTACGAGCAGTACTTC
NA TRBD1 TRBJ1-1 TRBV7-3 CASSSHRTGGGMNTEAFF TGTGCCAGCAGCTCGCACCGGACAGGGGGCGGCATGAACACTGAAGCTTTCTTT
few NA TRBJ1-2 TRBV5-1 CASSLAPHSPRGGGRRYGYTF TGCGCCAGCAGCTTGGCCCCCCATAGCCCAAGGGGGGGAGGGAGGAGATATGGCTACACCTTC
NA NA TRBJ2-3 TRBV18 CASSPGQGGGNTQYF TGTGCCAGCTCACCCGGACAGGGAGGGGGCAATACGCAGTATTTT
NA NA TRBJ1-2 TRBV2 CASSGAREFNYGYTF TGTGCCAGCAGTGGAGCAAGGGAGTTTAACTATGGCTACACCTTC
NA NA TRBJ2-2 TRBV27 CASRTYGLDGELFF TGTGCCAGCAGAACTTATGGGCTGGACGGGGAGCTGTTTTTT
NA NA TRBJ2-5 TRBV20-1 CSGRLGETQYF TGCAGTGGGAGACTAGGGGAGACCCAGTACTTC
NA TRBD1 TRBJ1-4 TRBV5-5 CASSWGQGASNEKLFF TGTGCCAGCAGCTGGGGACAGGGGGCGTCTAATGAAAAACTGTTTTTT
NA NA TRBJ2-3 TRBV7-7 CASSSSVGGTDTQYF TGTGCCAGCAGCTCGTCGGTGGGGGGCACAGATACGCAGTATTTT
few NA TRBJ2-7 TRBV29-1 CSAKDGYSYEQYF TGCAGCGCCAAGGACGGATACTCGTACGAGCAGTACTTC
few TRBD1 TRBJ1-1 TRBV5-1 CASSPGQGKSTEAFF TGCGCCAGCAGCCCTGGACAGGGCAAAAGCACTGAAGCTTTCTTT
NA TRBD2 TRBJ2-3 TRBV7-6 CASSHARGSGPDTQYF TGTGCCAGCAGCCATGCACGCGGGAGTGGTCCAGATACGCAGTATTTT
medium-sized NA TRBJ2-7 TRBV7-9 CASSLEGITYEQYF TGTGCCAGCAGCTTGGAAGGCATCACCTACGAGCAGTACTTC
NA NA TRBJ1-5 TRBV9 CASSVGTSNQPQHF TGTGCCAGCAGCGTAGGGACAAGCAATCAGCCCCAGCATTTT
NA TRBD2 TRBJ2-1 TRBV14 CASSQSGGVNEQFF TGTGCCAGCAGCCAATCGGGGGGGGTGAATGAGCAGTTCTTC
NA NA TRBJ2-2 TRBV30 CAWSTGGRELFF TGTGCCTGGAGTACCGGGGGCCGGGAGCTGTTTTTT
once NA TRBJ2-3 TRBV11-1 CASSLLALTDTQYF TGTGCCAGCAGCTTACTAGCGTTGACAGATACGCAGTATTTT
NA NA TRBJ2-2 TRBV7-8 CASSPPGGANTGELFF TGTGCCAGCAGCCCGCCTGGGGGTGCGAACACCGGGGAGCTGTTTTTT
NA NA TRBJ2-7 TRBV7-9 CATSYDGHYEQYF TGTGCCACCTCATACGACGGGCACTACGAGCAGTACTTC
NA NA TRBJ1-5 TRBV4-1 CASSQEGTYSNQPQHF TGCGCCAGCAGCCAAGAAGGGACGTATAGCAATCAGCCCCAGCATTTT
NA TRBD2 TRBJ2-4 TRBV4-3 CASSQIGGEYIQYF TGCGCCAGCAGCCAAATCGGGGGGGAGTATATTCAGTACTTC
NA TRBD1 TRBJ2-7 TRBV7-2 CASSSGQNYYEQYF TGTGCCAGCAGCTCGGGACAGAACTACTACGAGCAGTACTTC
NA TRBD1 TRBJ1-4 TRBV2 CASSDGDSLTGEEKLFF TGTGCCAGCAGTGATGGGGACAGTCTAACGGGGGAGGAAAAACTGTTTTTT
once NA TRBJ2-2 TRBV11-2 CASSLVIGTGELFF TGTGCCAGCAGCTTAGTGATTGGAACCGGGGAGCTGTTTTTT
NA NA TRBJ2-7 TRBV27 CASSLEWIQSGEQYF TGTGCCAGCAGTTTAGAATGGATACAGTCCGGCGAGCAGTACTTC
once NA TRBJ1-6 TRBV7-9 CASTINSPLHF TGTGCCAGCACCATCAATTCACCCCTCCACTTT
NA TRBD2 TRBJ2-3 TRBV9 CASSAPGTSGTSSTDTQYF TGTGCCAGCAGCGCTCCCGGGACTAGTGGGACTTCTAGCACAGATACGCAGTATTTT
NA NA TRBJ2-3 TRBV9 CASKKTSRGADTQYF TGTGCCAGTAAAAAGACTAGCAGGGGGGCAGATACGCAGTATTTT
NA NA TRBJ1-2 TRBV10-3 CASTGGAVYYGYTF TGTGCCTCAACGGGAGGGGCCGTCTACTATGGCTACACCTTC
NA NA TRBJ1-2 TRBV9 CASSPSGGAGGYTF TGTGCCAGCAGCCCCTCGGGAGGGGCGGGTGGCTACACCTTC
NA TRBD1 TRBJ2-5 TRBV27 CASSSGGQETQYF TGTGCCAGCAGTTCAGGGGGTCAGGAGACCCAGTACTTC